The 23 T cell receptor beta chains below come from one sample, sequenced in a study of long-term antiretroviral therapy in people with HIV. Survey-level resolution applied to immunoSEQ assay v3.0. The repertoire was sequenced with immunoSEQ multiplex PCR; TCRdb's copy has only in-frame clones and lacks some. The repertoire holds about 20,000 clones, with around three quarters as singletons. The sequenced sample was unsorted PBMCs, obtained 2.9 years after starting antiretroviral therapy. Every receptor here comes from a woman aged 25 to 39 with HIV.

The chain uses TRBV6-6 and TRBJ1-2, with TRBD1 identical over 8 bases. Germline V gene data show CDR1 as MNHNY and CDR2 as SVGAGI (reference sequence). V was pared by 4 bases and J by 4 bases, with 8 bases of the junction left unmatched. The CDR3 spans 15 residues. Here the CDR3 reads CASSSRDRQFYGYTF. CDR3 nucleotides: TGTGCCAGCAGTTCCCGGGACAGGCAATTCTATGGCTACACCTTC.

The rearrangement joins TRBV21-1 to TRBJ1-2. TRBV21-1 is a pseudogene. This CDR3 contains 15 residues. The CDR3 loop reads CASSTPFLSRYGYTF. The CDR3 DNA is TGTGCCAGCAGCACCCCGTTTTTATCGAGGTATGGCTACACCTTC.

This chain's CDR3 is CASSLGVAGGRETQYF. The CDR3 DNA sequence: TGTGCCAGCAGCTTAGGGGTAGCGGGGGGGCGAGAGACCCAGTACTTC. The V call is TRBV7-3, the J call TRBJ2-5; TRBD2 matches at 11 bases. V trimming: 2 bases; J trimming: 4 bases; junction bases outside the gene matches: 6. Looked up from germline, CDR1 is SGHTA and CDR2 is FQGTGA. The CDR3 is 16 residues long.

This rearrangement joins TRBV5-1 to TRBJ1-1; 7 nucleotides match TRBD1. Germline V gives CDR1 SGHRS, CDR2 YFSETQ. V trimming: 3 bases; J trimming: 1 base; junction bases outside the gene matches: 3. The CDR3 extends over 14 amino acids. The CDR3 loop reads CASSWTGENTEAFF. DNA of the CDR3: TGCGCCAGCAGCTGGACAGGTGAGAACACTGAAGCTTTCTTT.

This chain joins TRBV10-3 and TRBJ2-2; TRBD2 matches at 7 bases. From germline, CDR1 is ENHRY and CDR2 SYGVKD. CDR3 length equals 15 residues. The V gene end was trimmed by 6 bases and the J gene end by 2 bases; junction bases not matched to a gene: 6. The CDR3 here is CAIRTLADNTGELFF. CDR3 coding DNA: TGTGCCATCAGGACGCTAGCGGATAACACCGGGGAGCTGTTTTTT.

V usage is TRBV5-1 and J usage is TRBJ2-3; D not certain. Germline V gene data show CDR1 as SGHRS and CDR2 as YFSETQ. The ends were cut back, 2 bases at V and 4 bases at J, with 11 bases in the middle. The CDR3 loop spans 14 amino acids. The CDR3 DNA reads TGCGCCAGCAGCTTATACAGCCCTCCAGATACGCAGTATTTT. It is translated as CASSLYSPPDTQYF. Together with reference TRBV5-1 and TRBJ2-3, the CDR3 gives the full variable domain: KAGVTQTPRYLIKTRGQQVTLSCSPISGHRSVSWYQQTPGQGLQFLFEYFSETQRNKGNFPGRFSGRQFSNSRSEMNVSTLELGDSALYLCASSLYSPPDTQYFGPGTRLTVL.

The rearrangement uses TRBV19 and TRBJ2-1, with D tentatively TRBD1 or TRBD2 (6 bases each). The CDR3 totals 15 residues. Trimming cost V 6 bases and J 9 bases, with 21 bases left between them. The germline V gene has CDR1 LNHDA and CDR2 SQIVND (reference sequence). The CDR3 here is CASRTWGAGLSEQFF. The DNA for the CDR3 is TGTGCCAGTAGGACATGGGGGGCAGGATTAAGTGAGCAGTTCTTC.

The chain is built from TRBV15 and TRBJ2-7, with D maybe TRBD1 (6 bases). Trimming removed 5 bases at V and 3 bases at J, with 17 bases between. The CDR3 consists of 15 residues. Germline values: CDR1 LNHNV, CDR2 YYDKDF (reference sequence). In nucleotides, the CDR3 is TGTGCCACCAGCCCCCAATCGACAGGTCGCTACGAGCAGTACTTC. It is translated as CATSPQSTGRYEQYF.

The V call is TRBV5-6, the J call TRBJ1-2; 10 nucleotides line up with TRBD1. V lost 3 bases and J lost 5; bases outside the gene matches: 7. This CDR3 has 15 residues. Per the germline V gene, CDR1 is SGHDT and CDR2 is YYEEEE. Here the CDR3 reads CASSWSGTGDYGYTF. In nucleotides, the CDR3 is TGTGCCAGCAGCTGGTCCGGGACAGGGGATTATGGCTACACCTTC.

This chain connects TRBV7-9 to TRBJ2-5; 9 positions match TRBD1. CDR3 length equals 17 residues. CDR1 is SEHNR and CDR2 is FQNEAQ in the germline V gene (reference sequence). The junction had 11 bases not matched to a gene; V was cut back by 2 bases and J by 4 bases. The CDR3 reads CASSLNRGTGLPETQYF. DNA of the CDR3: TGTGCCAGCAGCTTAAACCGGGGGACAGGGCTCCCAGAGACCCAGTACTTC.

V and J are TRBV6-5 and TRBJ2-5, with D maybe TRBD1 (5 bases). The germline gives CDR1 MNHEY, CDR2 SVGAGI. Trimming took 6 bases from V and 5 from J, leaving 19 bases between them. This CDR3 region has 15 residues. Written as DNA, the CDR3 is TGTGCCAGCAGAACTGGAAGCAAGGGGCGGGAGACCCAGTACTTC. Amino acid sequence: CASRTGSKGRETQYF.

The chain joins TRBV5-1 to TRBJ2-6; a weak D match, TRBD1 (5 bases). This CDR3 contains 17 residues. V was pared by 0 bases and J by 2 bases, with 12 bases between. Germline assignment: CDR1 SGHRS and CDR2 YFSETQ. The CDR3 sequence is CASSLGSRATGANVLTF. In nucleotides, the CDR3 is TGCGCCAGCAGCTTGGGGTCCAGGGCAACTGGGGCCAACGTCCTGACTTTC.

The chain carries TRBV5-4 and TRBJ1-1; 7 bases line up with TRBD1. This CDR3 region has 15 residues. With 4 bases clipped from V and 5 bases from J, the junction kept 11 bases outside the gene matches. The germline CDR1 and CDR2 sequences are SGHNT and YYREEE (reference sequence). This CDR3 reads CASSPYRGAGTEAFF. CDR3 bases: TGTGCCAGCAGCCCGTACAGGGGAGCCGGTACTGAAGCTTTCTTT.

The chain is built from TRBV10-3 and TRBJ1-1; 9 bases are a match to TRBD1. The CDR3 contains 14 residues. The ends lost 7 bases at V and 1 base at J; junction bases unmatched: 4. From germline, CDR1 is ENHRY and CDR2 SYGVKD. The CDR3 sequence: CAITVGQGNTEAFF. The CDR3 nucleotides are TGTGCCATCACCGTGGGACAGGGGAACACTGAAGCTTTCTTT.

The gene calls are TRBV27 and TRBJ1-1; no clear D gene. Trimming took off 7 bases at V and 0 bases at J, with 15 bases between the two ends. Germline lookup yields CDR1 MNHEY and CDR2 SMNVEV (reference sequence). This CDR3 is built from 15 residues. The CDR3 loop is CASTPKRVMNTEAFF. DNA for the CDR3: TGTGCCAGCACCCCCAAGCGGGTCATGAACACTGAAGCTTTCTTT.

In its sample, this clone was seen a few times. The J gene is TRBJ1-1, the V gene TRBV6-5; D call uncertain. Germline V gene data show CDR1 as MNHEY and CDR2 as SVGAGI. Trimming pared 0 bases from V and 4 bases from J, leaving 6 bases between. There are 13 residues in the CDR3. The CDR3 protein is CASSYSSTTEAFF. CDR3 in DNA: TGTGCCAGCAGTTACTCGTCTACCACTGAAGCTTTCTTT.

Worth noting for this clone: Other DNA sequences within the sample encode an identical CDR3. The chain links TRBV5-6 to TRBJ2-6; D gene unclear. In germline, CDR1 is SGHDT, CDR2 YYEEEE. This CDR3 is 15 amino acids long. Trimming removed 0 bases from V and 1 base from J, with 5 bases in between. The CDR3 here is CASSLAGSGANVLTF. CDR3 nucleotide sequence: TGTGCCAGCAGCTTGGCAGGATCTGGGGCCAACGTCCTGACTTTC.

The rearrangement links TRBV30 to TRBJ2-6; D uncertain. Germline CDR1 and CDR2: GTSNPN and SVGIG (reference sequence). The CDR3 covers 13 residues. V was trimmed by 0 bases and J by 2 bases, leaving 2 bases between them. CDR3 bases: TGTGCCTGGAGTGTTGCTGGGGCCAACGTCCTGACTTTC. It is translated as CAWSVAGANVLTF.

This chain links TRBV7-8 with TRBJ2-1, with 8 bases identical to TRBD2. Losses at the gene ends were 7 bases for V and 0 bases for J; bases not matched to a gene: 5. The CDR3 totals 15 residues. Germline lookup yields CDR1 SGHVS and CDR2 FQNEAQ. CDR3 residues: CASNDRGGSYNEQFF. The CDR3 coding sequence is TGTGCCAGCAACGACCGGGGGGGCTCCTACAATGAGCAGTTCTTC.

This chain connects TRBV7-9 to TRBJ2-3; no firm D call. Germline assignment: CDR1 SEHNR and CDR2 FQNEAQ (reference sequence). V lost 5 bases, J lost 5 bases, and 8 bases lay in between. This CDR3 contains 12 residues. The CDR3 spells CASSNKGDTQYF. Here the CDR3 DNA reads TGTGCCAGCAGCAATAAGGGAGATACGCAGTATTTT.

This clone has a handful of counts. The chain has TRBV6-5 and TRBJ1-3; a possible D gene is TRBD1 (5 bases). The CDR3 runs to 13 residues. V was clipped by 6 bases and J by 4 bases, with 10 bases between them. Germline CDR1 reads MNHEY; CDR2 reads SVGAGI. The CDR3, as DNA: TGTGCCAGCAGCGGGGACGGAGGAAACACCATATATTTT. Protein sequence: CASSGDGGNTIYF.

The rearrangement links TRBV5-1 to TRBJ1-1; the D is unclear. V was trimmed by 0 bases and J by 3 bases, leaving 15 bases between them. The CDR3 has 16 residues. Germline CDR1 is SGHRS and CDR2 is YFSETQ. For the CDR3, the DNA is TGCGCCAGCAGCTTGGGGGTAAGTTTGTCGGACACTGAAGCTTTCTTT. Amino acid sequence: CASSLGVSLSDTEAFF.

In this sample, this clone turned up once. The V call is TRBV6-1, the J call TRBJ1-3; D ambiguous. This CDR3 spans 15 amino acids. CDR1 MNHNS and CDR2 SASEGT come from the germline V gene. Trimming stripped 3 bases from V and 0 bases from J, with 9 bases between. The CDR3 spells CASSEGLYSGNTIYF. The CDR3 nucleotides read TGTGCCAGCAGTGAGGGCCTCTACTCTGGAAACACCATATATTTT.